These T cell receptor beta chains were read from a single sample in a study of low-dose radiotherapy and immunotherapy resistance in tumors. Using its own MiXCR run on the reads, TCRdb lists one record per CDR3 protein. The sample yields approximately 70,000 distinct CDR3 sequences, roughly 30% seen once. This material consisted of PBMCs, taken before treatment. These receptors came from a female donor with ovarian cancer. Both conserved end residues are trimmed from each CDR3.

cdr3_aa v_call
ASSQAGSPSPNEQY TRBV4-1
SAGGTNTGELF TRBV20-1
ASSYLGLPMF TRBV6-2/TRBV6-3
ASSYRGPGAYGYT TRBV6-2/TRBV6-3
ASSLSGGYTDTQY TRBV5-1
ASKLAGGPNEQF TRBV5-4
ASRDFRNQPQH TRBV6-6
SVELGSADTQY TRBV29-1
ASSLGQGTKGTEAF TRBV6-2/TRBV6-3
ATSGLLSSYNEQF TRBV15
ASSSRVSSGANVLT TRBV5-6
ASPGPGGVVDEQY TRBV28
SVEESKRASTDTQY TRBV29-1
ASRTSYEQY TRBV6-6
ASSDWINYNSPLH TRBV6-6
ASSLGGPTEAF TRBV5-1
ASSRQIDDDTQY TRBV5-3
SARRINEKLF TRBV20-1
ASSTPARTPSTDTQY TRBV28
AISGTGDDLLPYNEQF TRBV10-3
ASSLGIRAHGYT TRBV5-6
ASSRGGILDTQY TRBV7-3
AWSETHTTGVTEAF TRBV30
ASSQQEYTEAF TRBV3-1
ASSRNPTDSGELF TRBV3-1
ASSLSREHSQYEQY TRBV11-2
ASSLVGGTSRSSYEQY TRBV5-1
ASSLDQLQYNEQF TRBV7-8
ASSLAHSGTGELF TRBV5-4
ASSVAQGEQY TRBV9
ASSQDRGHSTGELF TRBV5-4
ASSFWQSSGANVLT TRBV13
SARTGLPTDTQY TRBV20-1
ASSPQMNTEAF TRBV18
ASSMTTGANSPLH TRBV19
ASSRSGAAYNEQF TRBV5-1
SVLGLSYEQY TRBV29-1
ASSYLAGFNQPQH TRBV6-1
ASSLLAGVNEQY TRBV7-9
ASSAGGRPPYEQY TRBV19
ASSPGQGANTGELF TRBV5-7
ASSFTLLAGVNNEQF TRBV28